The next 32 T cell receptor beta chains were all read from a single sample in a study of neurological immune-mediated disorders. Documented time point: longitudinal time-point 3. In TCRdb, the 5' RACE reads were re-called with MiXCR into one record per CDR3 protein. The sample holds 95,000 to 110,000 distinct CDR3 sequences, roughly 10% seen once. Specimen: PBMCs. The receptors derive from a female donor with HTLV-1-associated myelopathy (HAM/TSP).

Many counts were recorded for this clonotype. The chain recombines TRBV18 with TRBJ1-6; the match to TRBD1 covers 7 bases. Germline assignment: CDR1 KGHSH and CDR2 LQKENI. After removal of 2 bases from V and 5 bases from J, the junction contained 6 bases not matched to a gene. The CDR3 sequence is 16 residues long. As DNA, the CDR3 is TGTGCCAGCTCACCATTTGGGACAGCGAATAATTCACCCCTCCACTTT. Amino acid sequence: CASSPFGTANNSPLHF. The full variable domain, with the rest looked up from reference TRBV18 and TRBJ1-6, is NAGVMQNPRHLVRRRGQEARLRCSPMKGHSHVYWYRQLPEEGLKFMVYLQKENIIDESGMPKERFSAEFPKEGPSILRIQQVVRGDSAAYFCASSPFGTANNSPLHFGNGTRLTVT.

This clonotype was detected many times. CDR3 region: CASSLWGRGSGADTQYF. The CDR3 nucleotides read TGTGCCAGCAGTTTATGGGGCAGGGGCTCAGGGGCAGATACGCAGTATTTT. V usage is TRBV28 and J usage is TRBJ2-3, with D maybe TRBD1 (6 bases). The CDR3 is 17 residues long. CDR1 is MDHEN and CDR2 is SYDVKM in the germline V gene. V lost 0 bases and J lost 4, with 17 bases in between.

This clonotype was seen many times. The gene calls are TRBV6-5 and TRBJ2-6; tentative D call: TRBD2 (7 bases). Germline-derived CDR1 and CDR2 are MNHEY and SVGAGI. Between the trimmed V and J ends, which lost 0 bases and 1 base, there was a span of 13 bases. The CDR3 consists of 18 residues. The DNA for the CDR3 is TGTGCCAGCAGTTACTCGGGGGGGCTGGGTTCTGGGGCCAACGTCCTGACTTTC. Translating it yields CASSYSGGLGSGANVLTF.

This clonotype was detected many times. This rearrangement joins TRBV6-5 to TRBJ1-2, with a possible D match to TRBD1 (6 bases). CDR3 size: 13 residues. Looked up from germline, CDR1 is MNHEY and CDR2 is SVGAGI. V lost 6 bases to trimming and J lost 4 bases, with 12 bases between them. CDR3 loop: CASSYRAGYGYTF. In DNA form, the CDR3 reads TGTGCCAGCAGCTACAGGGCCGGCTATGGCTACACCTTC.

This clonotype has just a few counts. V usage is TRBV6-6 and J usage is TRBJ2-2; 11 bases are a match to TRBD2. Germline V CDR1 and CDR2: MNHNY, SVGAGI (reference sequence). V lost 6 bases, J lost 6 bases, and 3 bases stayed unmatched. The CDR3 contains 14 residues. In DNA form, the CDR3 reads TGTGCCAGCAGGGGGACTAGCGGATCCGGGGAGCTGTTTTTT. Its translation is CASRGTSGSGELFF.

This clonotype appeared many times. The chain couples TRBV4-2 to TRBJ1-3; unclear D gene. CDR1 and CDR2 (germline): LGHNA, YNFKEQ. The CDR3 is 14 amino acids. V gave up 0 bases and J gave up 4 bases, with 7 bases separating them. The DNA for the CDR3 is TGTGCCAGCAGCCAAGAAGGGCGAGGAAACACCATATATTTT. Protein: CASSQEGRGNTIYF.

By proportion, this clonotype is medium-sized. The chain is built from TRBV7-2 and TRBJ2-3, with 8 bases matching TRBD2. J was trimmed by 2 bases and V by 4 bases; bases with no gene match: 11. The CDR3 loop spans 17 amino acids. Germline CDR1 SGHTA, CDR2 FQGNSA. In nucleotides, the CDR3 is TGTGCCAGCAGCTCGGGTGGCGCGGGGGGCCTCACAGATACGCAGTATTTT. It encodes CASSSGGAGGLTDTQYF.

This clonotype has more than one count but fewer than ten. This chain connects TRBV5-1 to TRBJ1-4; TRBD1 matches 8 bases. The CDR3 totals 16 residues. CDR1 is SGHRS, CDR2 YFSETQ, per germline. The ends lost 2 bases at V and 3 bases at J; junction bases unmatched: 6. The CDR3 region is CASSLNGQGPNEKLFF. The CDR3 bases are TGCGCCAGCAGCTTAAACGGACAGGGTCCTAATGAAAAACTGTTTTTT.

This clonotype was picked up many times. The chain has TRBV6-1 and TRBJ2-7; D is undetermined. Germline assignment: CDR1 MNHNS and CDR2 SASEGT. V was shortened by 0 bases and J by 5 bases, with 14 bases between the two germline ends. This CDR3 spans 15 amino acids. The CDR3 protein is CASSEAGLGLNEQYF. CDR3 coding DNA: TGTGCCAGCAGTGAAGCGGGCCTAGGTCTCAACGAGCAGTACTTC.

This clonotype was detected ten times or more. V usage is TRBV20-1 and J usage is TRBJ1-4; perhaps TRBD1 as D (6 bases). In germline, CDR1 is DFQATT, CDR2 SNEGSKA (reference sequence). The V end lost 5 bases, the J end lost 0 bases, and 16 bases lay between the germline ends. The CDR3 spans 16 residues. The CDR3 reads CSAPPLTGPTNEKLFF. In nucleotides, the CDR3 is TGCAGTGCTCCACCTTTAACAGGGCCAACTAATGAAAAACTGTTTTTT.

At least ten counts were recorded for this clonotype. The chain recombines TRBV5-1 with TRBJ1-1; maybe TRBD1 (6 bases). The length of the CDR3 is 14 residues. Germline V gives CDR1 SGHRS, CDR2 YFSETQ. V dropped 7 bases and J dropped 0 bases, with 13 bases sitting between them. CDR3: CASGRDTLNTEAFF. Here the CDR3 DNA reads TGCGCCAGCGGGAGGGACACCCTGAACACTGAAGCTTTCTTT.

About this clonotype itself: Possible read error: a much larger clone is one base away. The V and J genes are TRBV20-1 and TRBJ1-5; D is uncertain. V was pared by 3 bases and J by 3 bases, with 9 bases between. This CDR3 contains 13 residues. Germline loops: CDR1 DFQATT, CDR2 SNEGSKA (reference sequence). CDR3 nucleotides: TGCAGTGCTAGCCAAGACCCCAATCAGCCCCAGCATTTT. It specifies CSASQDPNQPQHF.

This clonotype came up many times. V usage is TRBV5-1 and J usage is TRBJ2-1; 12 bases agree with TRBD1. The trim removed 5 bases at V and 8 bases at J, leaving 5 bases unmatched. Germline V lookup: CDR1 SGHRS, CDR2 YFSETQ. This CDR3 region has 14 residues. The CDR3 coding sequence is TGCGCCAGCAGGCTGGGACAGGGGGCCGATGAGCAGTTCTTC. Translating it yields CASRLGQGADEQFF.

This clonotype was counted ten times or more. V gene TRBV5-1 combines with J gene TRBJ1-1, with 10 bases that match TRBD1. From germline, CDR1 is SGHRS and CDR2 YFSETQ. CDR3 length: 16 residues. V lost 1 base and J lost 0; bases outside the gene matches: 3. The CDR3 coding sequence is TGCGCCAGCAGCTTGTGGGGACAGGGGCTGAACACTGAAGCTTTCTTT. Amino acid sequence: CASSLWGQGLNTEAFF.

This clonotype was seen ten or more times. V is TRBV7-2 and J is TRBJ2-7, with D hard to call. The CDR3 has 14 amino acids. The germline CDR1 and CDR2 sequences are SGHTA and FQGNSA. Trimming stripped 3 bases from V and 4 bases from J, with 13 bases between. CDR3 amino acids: CASSFEASGYEQYF. The CDR3 nucleotides read TGTGCCAGCAGCTTCGAGGCCTCGGGTTACGAGCAGTACTTC. The entire variable domain, with the rest obtained from reference TRBV7-2 and TRBJ2-7, is as follows: GAGVSQSPSNKVTEKGKDVELRCDPISGHTALYWYRQSLGQGLEFLIYFQGNSAPDKSGLPSDRFSAERTGGSVSTLTIQRTQQEDSAVYLCASSFEASGYEQYFGPGTRLTVT.

The chain couples TRBV6-1 to TRBJ2-1, with TRBD2 matching 8 bases. This CDR3 has 15 amino acids. Germline CDR1 and CDR2: MNHNS and SASEGT. V gave up 9 bases and J gave up 4 bases; unmatched junction bases: 11. The CDR3 nucleotides read TGTGCCAGTACCCTATTAGCGGGGAATTACAATGAGCAGTTCTTC. Its protein is CASTLLAGNYNEQFF.

This chain links TRBV6-5 with TRBJ1-1, with D maybe TRBD1 (6 bases). CDR1 is MNHEY, CDR2 SVGAGI, per germline. Trimming removed 4 bases from V and 4 bases from J, with 10 bases in between. The CDR3 is 13 amino acids. CDR3 in amino acids: CASSFGQCTEAFF. The CDR3 bases are TGTGCCAGCAGTTTTGGACAGTGCACTGAAGCTTTCTTT.

This clonotype was picked up many times. The chain is built from TRBV20-1 and TRBJ1-2, with 9 bases fitting TRBD1. The CDR3 loop spans 13 amino acids. The V segment lost 3 bases and the J segment 4 bases; nucleotides outside the gene matches: 3. Germline CDR1 DFQATT, CDR2 SNEGSKA (reference sequence). The DNA of the CDR3 is TGCAGTGCTAGGGACAGGGGATCCTATGGCTACACCTTC. This gives the protein CSARDRGSYGYTF.

This clonotype has a count of ten or more. In nucleotides, the CDR3 is TGCGCCAGCAGCCTCCGAGGGGAAGCCTACAATGAGCAGTTCTTC. This encodes CASSLRGEAYNEQFF. The chain employs TRBV5-1 and TRBJ2-1, with D tentatively TRBD1 or TRBD2 (5 bases each). Between the trimmed V and J ends, which lost 4 bases and 2 bases, there was a span of 13 bases. The CDR3 sequence is 15 residues long. The V gene's germline CDR1 is SGHRS and CDR2 YFSETQ.

The sample holds many counts of this clonotype. V usage is TRBV5-1 and J usage is TRBJ2-1; TRBD2 matches 9 bases. The junction had 9 bases not matched to a gene; V was cut back by 3 bases and J by 8 bases. Germline CDR1 is SGHRS and CDR2 is YFSETQ. This CDR3 has 15 amino acids. The CDR3 nucleotides read TGCGCCAGCAGCTCCTCAGCGGGGGGCCGCGATGAGCAGTTCTTC. Translation gives CASSSSAGGRDEQFF.

This clonotype was counted many times. The rearrangement links TRBV5-1 to TRBJ2-3; D is ambiguous. This CDR3 region has 15 residues. Per the germline V gene, CDR1 is SGHRS and CDR2 is YFSETQ. Trimming cost V 1 base and J 2 bases, with 11 bases left between them. Here the CDR3 DNA reads TGCGCCAGCAGCTTGACGGACCCTTCCACAGATACGCAGTATTTT. It specifies CASSLTDPSTDTQYF.

In the case of this clonotype: A much larger clonotype is one base distant, so this may be a read error. The chain joins TRBV5-1 to TRBJ2-3; a possible D gene is TRBD2 (5 bases). Germline assignment: CDR1 SGHRS and CDR2 YFSETQ. The CDR3 loop spans 13 amino acids. V dropped 4 bases and J dropped 2 bases, with 8 bases sitting between them. The CDR3: CASSRGYTDTQYF. Here the CDR3 DNA reads TGCGCCAGCAGCCGAGGGTACACAGATACGCAGTATTTT. Looking up the rest from reference TRBV5-1 and TRBJ2-3 gives the full variable domain: KAGVTQTPRYLIKTRGQQVTLSCSPISGHRSVSWYQQTPGQGLQFLFEYFSETQRNKGNFPGRFSGRQFSNSRSEMNVSTLELGDSALYLCASSRGYTDTQYFGPGTRLTVL.

In regard to this clonotype: The junction and the germline gene differ at one end; a read error may be behind it. The J gene is TRBJ2-3, the V gene TRBV20-1, with 7 bases identical to TRBD2. This CDR3 comprises 14 residues. The V gene's germline CDR1 is DFQATT and CDR2 SNEGSKA (reference sequence). The CDR3 sequence: CSSRVWGGTDTQYF. Here the CDR3 DNA reads TGCAGTTCTAGAGTGTGGGGGGGGACAGATACGCAGTATTTT.

About this clonotype: One base away lies a much larger clone, so this may be a sequencing read error. V usage is TRBV18 and J usage is TRBJ2-3, with 10 bases aligning to TRBD1. CDR1 is KGHSH and CDR2 is LQKENI in the germline V gene. The CDR3 spans 18 residues. The CDR3 spells CANSPLGGQGTSTDTQYF. CDR3 bases: TGTGCCAACTCACCACTCGGGGGACAGGGGACTAGCACAGATACGCAGTATTTT.

The chain links TRBV5-4 to TRBJ2-7; no clear D gene. Per germline, CDR1 SGHNT and CDR2 YYREEE (reference sequence). V shed 3 bases and J shed 0 bases, with 10 bases lying between them. This CDR3 contains 14 residues. This CDR3 is CASSSPGSSYEQYF. The CDR3 DNA reads as TGTGCCAGCAGCTCCCCCGGCAGCTCCTACGAGCAGTACTTC. The full variable domain, its missing parts supplied by reference TRBV5-4 and TRBJ2-7, is ETGVTQSPTHLIKTRGQQVTLRCSSQSGHNTVSWYQQALGQGPQFIFQYYREEENGRGNFPPRFSGLQFPNYSSELNVNALELDDSALYLCASSSPGSSYEQYFGPGTRLTVT.

This clonotype showed up many times. The chain has TRBV4-1 and TRBJ2-7; D possibly corresponds to TRBD1 (6 bases). The V and J ends lost 1 base and 6 bases respectively, with 16 bases between them. The CDR3 is 15 amino acids. The germline V gene encodes CDR1 MGHRA and CDR2 YSYEKL. The CDR3 is CASSQVPTTGFEQYF. The CDR3 bases are TGCGCCAGCAGCCAAGTACCTACCACAGGGTTCGAGCAGTACTTC.

About this clonotype: One end of the junction fails to match germline, which may point to a read error. V usage is TRBV12-3 or TRBV12-4 and J usage is TRBJ1-6; no clear D gene. This CDR3 spans 14 amino acids. Written as DNA, the CDR3 is TGTGCCAGCAGTTTAAAGGAAGGTAATCCACCCCTCCACTTT. Translated: CASSLKEGNPPLHF.

In this sample, this clonotype turned up many times. The V and J genes are TRBV29-1 and TRBJ1-1, with D possibly matching TRBD1 (5 bases). V was clipped by 4 bases and J by 2 bases, with 11 bases between them. This CDR3 has 13 amino acids. In germline, CDR1 is SQVTM, CDR2 ANQGSEA. For the CDR3, the DNA is TGCAGCGTTGGGCGGCAGGGTAACACTGAAGCTTTCTTT. Amino acids: CSVGRQGNTEAFF.

This clonotype was picked up many times. This chain connects TRBV5-1 to TRBJ2-5; 9 positions match TRBD2. The CDR3 runs 15 residues. V lost 3 bases, J lost 4 bases, and 7 bases stayed unmatched. CDR1 is SGHRS and CDR2 is YFSETQ in the germline V gene. In DNA form, the CDR3 reads TGCGCCAGCAGCTCGGGACTAGCTGAGGCAGAGACCCAGTACTTC. Translating gives CASSSGLAEAETQYF.

Ten or more counts support this clonotype. The gene calls are TRBV7-9 and TRBJ2-3; 7 bases are shared with TRBD2. The CDR3 has 12 amino acids. Germline CDR1 and CDR2: SEHNR and FQNEAQ (reference sequence). V shed 11 bases, J shed 4 bases, and the junction held 6 bases outside the gene matches. The CDR3 DNA reads TGTGCCGGCGGACTAGGTGCAGATACGCAGTATTTT. This gives the protein CAGGLGADTQYF.

This clonotype has ten or more counts. This chain joins TRBV5-1 and TRBJ1-1, with D uncertain. V shed 4 bases and J shed 0 bases, with 16 bases lying between them. The CDR3 totals 16 residues. CDR1 is SGHRS, CDR2 YFSETQ, per germline. The DNA of the CDR3 is TGCGCCAGCAGCCCTGGAGGGAATCGCTTGAACACTGAAGCTTTCTTT. It is translated as CASSPGGNRLNTEAFF.

This clonotype was counted at least ten times. The CDR3 bases are TGTGCCATCAGTGGACAGGGTTCCCTCTCCTACGAGCAGTACTTC. As protein: CAISGQGSLSYEQYF. The J gene is TRBJ2-7, the V gene TRBV10-3, with 7 bases identical to TRBD1. CDR3 length: 15 amino acids. Trimming cost V 4 bases and J 0 bases; bases outside gene matches: 6. CDR1 and CDR2 (germline): ENHRY, SYGVKD.